This T cell receptor beta chain was retrieved from a study of blood T cell repertoires in COVID-19. Study context: The study drew acute and convalescent COVID-19 samples from the United States, Italy and Spain.

CDR1 is MNHEY and CDR2 is SVGAGI in the germline V gene. V was pared by 4 bases and J by 4 bases, with 11 bases between. The CDR3 is 13 amino acids. Sequencing was performed with immunoSEQ multiplex PCR; in TCRdb, only in-frame clones are kept and a portion is missing. The sample has over 200,000 clones; about 80% are singletons. In terms of age and location, participants ranged from roughly 18 to 89 years and lived in about two dozen US areas. Symptom resolution, clearance, or two negative PCRs marked the recovered donors of Cohort 3. This receptor was identified in a man in his 60s who had recovered from COVID-19. Sample: PBMCs or T cells enriched from blood (not recorded which). The rearrangement uses TRBV6-5 and TRBJ2-7; D might be TRBD1 (6 bases). The DNA of the CDR3 is TGTGCCAGCAGTTCCACAGGGTTTTACGAGCAGTACTTC. Protein product: CASSSTGFYEQYF.